These T cell receptor beta chains were read from a single sample in a study of blood T cell repertoires in COVID-19. Using immunoSEQ multiplex PCR, the repertoire was profiled, and TCRdb retains in-frame clones only, with some absent. The table lists roughly 130,000 clones, about four fifths of them singletons. The sequenced sample consisted of PBMCs or T cells enriched from blood (not recorded which). All receptors derive from a woman aged 25-40 years who had recovered from COVID-19. Both conserved end residues are trimmed from each CDR3. The D gene is left open where the match is weak.

J,D,V,CDR3
TRBJ2-7,.,TRBV28,ASTHGGDEQY
TRBJ1-2,.,TRBV7-2,ASSLEPGQEPYGYT
TRBJ1-2,.,TRBV7-9,ASPWGEGYT
TRBJ1-2,.,TRBV4-2,ASSQNGRYGYT
TRBJ1-5,TRBD1,TRBV28,ASSLRPDRGGNQPQH
TRBJ1-5,TRBD1,TRBV28,ASSLLGDRDQPQH
TRBJ1-1,.,TRBV29-1,SSSFGENTEAF
TRBJ1-1,TRBD1,TRBV6-2/TRBV6-3,ASSYAPGTGGLNTEAF
TRBJ2-3,TRBD1,TRBV28,ASGTDVKY
TRBJ2-3,.,TRBV7-2,ASSLWGSPLQDTQY
TRBJ2-7,.,TRBV5-1,ASSRGTTYEQY
TRBJ2-1,TRBD2,TRBV18,ASSPGTSGSSWSQF
TRBJ2-4,TRBD2,TRBV6-2/TRBV6-3,ASSLAGLAGNIQY
TRBJ1-5,.,TRBV28,ASSLWTAYSNQPQH
TRBJ2-7,TRBD1,TRBV28,ASSSLGTGHLPSHEQY
TRBJ2-1,TRBD2,TRBV18,ASSPRTSGSYEQF
TRBJ2-7,.,TRBV28,ASSRLTGEQY
TRBJ1-1,.,TRBV11-3,ASSLDPWSGAF
TRBJ1-1,.,TRBV7-9,ASSSTERTQNTEAF
TRBJ2-2,.,TRBV7-9,ASSENPNTGELF
TRBJ2-3,TRBD2,TRBV28,ASSLGLAGVRDTQY
TRBJ1-5,.,TRBV10-3,AISESNLESSNQPQH
TRBJ1-6,TRBD1,TRBV9,ASSPGQGLFTLH
TRBJ1-2,TRBD1,TRBV5-1,ASSRGQGLRYYGYT
TRBJ2-7,.,TRBV7-3,ASSLTPTVRGYEQY
TRBJ1-6,.,TRBV7-2,ASSLGSGTRSPLH
TRBJ2-7,.,TRBV4-2,ASSQDGRGETYEQY
TRBJ2-2,.,TRBV7-9,ASSLSSTGELF
TRBJ1-4,.,TRBV28,ASSVPGDSGEKLF
TRBJ1-3,.,TRBV28,ASSLSGNTIY
TRBJ1-2,.,TRBV28,ASNERAVGGYT
TRBJ2-1,.,TRBV6-5,ASTGRGEQF
TRBJ1-6,.,TRBV23-1,ASSHGVLCGNSPLH
TRBJ1-3,TRBD1,TRBV3-1/TRBV3-2,ASRETGASGNTIY
TRBJ2-2,TRBD2,TRBV6-4,ASSPGLGPTGELF
TRBJ1-5,.,TRBV6-1,ASSDSGVKGEPQH
TRBJ1-1,.,TRBV10-3,AISDRMNTEAF
TRBJ1-1,.,TRBV5-1,ASSLELITEAF
TRBJ2-6,TRBD1,TRBV28,ASSRGPGANVLT
TRBJ2-6,.,TRBV4-1,ASSQVWPGRGLGANVLT
TRBJ2-7,TRBD1,TRBV2,AGAGTGGREQY
TRBJ1-3,.,TRBV9,ASSQLASGNTIY
TRBJ2-2,.,TRBV4-3,ASSQEKFWATNTGELF
TRBJ2-7,TRBD2,TRBV4-3,ASSQDSGRIRY
TRBJ2-3,TRBD2,TRBV19,ASSPKTSGRRTDTQY
TRBJ2-1,.,TRBV30,AWTAVRRLAGNEQF
TRBJ2-2,TRBD2,TRBV2,ARRRGGTSRSGELF
TRBJ2-7,TRBD1,TRBV5-1,ASSFRDRSYEQY
TRBJ2-2,TRBD1,TRBV23-1,ASSPRAGGLPRELF